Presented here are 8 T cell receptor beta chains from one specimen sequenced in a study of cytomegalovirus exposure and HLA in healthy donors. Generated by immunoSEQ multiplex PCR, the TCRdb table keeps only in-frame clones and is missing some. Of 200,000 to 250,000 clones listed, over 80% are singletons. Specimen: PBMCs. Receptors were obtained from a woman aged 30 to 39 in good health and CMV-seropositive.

The CDR3 sequence: CASSLGTGTSLSYNEQFF. In DNA, the CDR3 is TGTGCCAGCAGTTTGGGCACCGGGACTTCCCTCTCCTACAATGAGCAGTTCTTC. V and J are TRBV27 and TRBJ2-1, with D perhaps matching TRBD2 (6 bases). Deletions cut 3 bases from V and 0 bases from J, with 18 bases between. The CDR3 has 18 amino acids. Germline loops: CDR1 MNHEY, CDR2 SMNVEV (reference sequence).

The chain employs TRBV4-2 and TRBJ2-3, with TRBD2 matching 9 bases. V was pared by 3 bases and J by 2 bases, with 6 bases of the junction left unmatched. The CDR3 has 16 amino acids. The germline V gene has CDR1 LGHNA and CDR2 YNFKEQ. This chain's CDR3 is CASSHVLAGPTDTQYF. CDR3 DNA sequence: TGTGCCAGCAGCCACGTCCTAGCGGGGCCCACAGATACGCAGTATTTT.

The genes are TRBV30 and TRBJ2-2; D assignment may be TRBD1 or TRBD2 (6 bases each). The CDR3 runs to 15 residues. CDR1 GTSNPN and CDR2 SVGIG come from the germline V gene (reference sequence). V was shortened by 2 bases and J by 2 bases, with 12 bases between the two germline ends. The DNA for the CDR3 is TGTGCCTGGAGTTTAAGGGGGGCAAACACCGGGGAGCTGTTTTTT. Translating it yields CAWSLRGANTGELFF.

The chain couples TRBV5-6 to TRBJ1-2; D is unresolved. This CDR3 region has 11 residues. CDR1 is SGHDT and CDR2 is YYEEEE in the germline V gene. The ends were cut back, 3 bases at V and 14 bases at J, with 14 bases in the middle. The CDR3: CASSSPFNLTF. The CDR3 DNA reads TGTGCCAGCAGCTCACCCTTTAATTTAACCTTC.

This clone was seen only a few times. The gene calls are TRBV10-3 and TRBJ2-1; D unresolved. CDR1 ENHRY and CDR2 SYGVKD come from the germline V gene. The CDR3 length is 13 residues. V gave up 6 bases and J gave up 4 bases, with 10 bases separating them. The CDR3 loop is CAISGSQYNEQFF. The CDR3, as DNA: TGTGCCATCAGCGGGTCTCAATACAATGAGCAGTTCTTC.

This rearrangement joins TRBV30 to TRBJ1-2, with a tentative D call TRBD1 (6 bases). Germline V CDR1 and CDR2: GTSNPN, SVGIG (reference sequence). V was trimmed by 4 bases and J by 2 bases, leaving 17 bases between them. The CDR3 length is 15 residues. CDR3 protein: CAWTPGQMANYGYTF. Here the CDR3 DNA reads TGTGCCTGGACCCCGGGACAAATGGCGAACTATGGCTACACCTTC.

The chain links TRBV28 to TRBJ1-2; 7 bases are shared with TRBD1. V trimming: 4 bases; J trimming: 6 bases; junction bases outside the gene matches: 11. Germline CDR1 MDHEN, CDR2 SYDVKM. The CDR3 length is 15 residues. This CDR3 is CASSSAYRGRDGYTF. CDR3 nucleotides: TGTGCCAGCAGTTCCGCCTACAGGGGAAGGGATGGCTACACCTTC.

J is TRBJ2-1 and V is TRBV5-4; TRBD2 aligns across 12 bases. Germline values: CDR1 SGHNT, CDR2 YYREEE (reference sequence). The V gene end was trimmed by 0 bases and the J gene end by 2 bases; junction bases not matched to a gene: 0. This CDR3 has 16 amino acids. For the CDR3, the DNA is TGTGCCAGCAGCTTGGGGACTAGCGGGACCTACAATGAGCAGTTCTTC. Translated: CASSLGTSGTYNEQFF.